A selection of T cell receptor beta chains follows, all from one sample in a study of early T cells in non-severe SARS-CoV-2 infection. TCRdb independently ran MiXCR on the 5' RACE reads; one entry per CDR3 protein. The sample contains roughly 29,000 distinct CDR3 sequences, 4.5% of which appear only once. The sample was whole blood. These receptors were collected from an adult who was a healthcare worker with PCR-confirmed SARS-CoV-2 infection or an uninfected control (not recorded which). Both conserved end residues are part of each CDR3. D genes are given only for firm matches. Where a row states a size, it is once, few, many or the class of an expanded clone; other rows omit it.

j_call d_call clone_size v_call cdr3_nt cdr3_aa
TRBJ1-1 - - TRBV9 TGTGCCAGCAGCGTAGCTTCGACGGGGTCGAACACTGAAGCTTTCTTT CASSVASTGSNTEAFF
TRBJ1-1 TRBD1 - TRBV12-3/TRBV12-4 TGTGCCAGCAGTTTAACCGGGACAGGGGGCACTGAAGCTTTCTTT CASSLTGTGGTEAFF
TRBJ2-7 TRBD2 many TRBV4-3 TGCGCCAGCAGCCCGGGACTAGCGGGAGCCTACGAGCAGTACTTC CASSPGLAGAYEQYF
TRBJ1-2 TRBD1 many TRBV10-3 TGTGCCATCAGTGAGTTGCCACCGGGACAGGGTCACGGCTACACCTTC CAISELPPGQGHGYTF
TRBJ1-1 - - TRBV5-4 TGTGCCAGCAGCCTGGATGAGAACACTGAAGCTTTCTTT CASSLDENTEAFF
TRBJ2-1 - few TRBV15 TGTGCCACCAGCAGAGTCGGCGGTGAGCAGTTCTTC CATSRVGGEQFF
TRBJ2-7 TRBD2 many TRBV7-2 TGTGCCAGCAGACGTCAGCGGGAGGACGGATACGAGCAGTACTTC CASRRQREDGYEQYF
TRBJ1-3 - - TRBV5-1 TGCGCCAGCTACTCTGGAAACACCATATATTTT CASYSGNTIYF
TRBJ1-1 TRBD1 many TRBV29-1 TGCAGCGTTGCCCGACAGGGGAGGACTGAAGCTTTCTTT CSVARQGRTEAFF
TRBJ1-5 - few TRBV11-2 TGTGCCAGCAGCCGGGGGGAGCGCAATCAGCCCCAGCATTTT CASSRGERNQPQHF
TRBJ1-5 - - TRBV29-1 TGCAGCGTTGTAACCCCTAATCAGCCCCAGCATTTT CSVVTPNQPQHF
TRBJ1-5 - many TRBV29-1 TGCAGCGTTGTGGCGGGCCCCAATCAGCCCCAGCATTTT CSVVAGPNQPQHF
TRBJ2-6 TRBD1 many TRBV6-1 TGTGCCAGCAGAGGGACAGGGGGCGTTGGGGCCAACGTCCTGACTTTC CASRGTGGVGANVLTF
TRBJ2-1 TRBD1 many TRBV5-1 TGCGCCAGCAGCTTGGAGACAGGGAGCTCCTACAATGAGCAGTTCTTC CASSLETGSSYNEQFF
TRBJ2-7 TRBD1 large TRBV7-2 TGTGCCAGCAGCACGACCGGGACAGGGCCTCTCGAGCAGTACTTC CASSTTGTGPLEQYF
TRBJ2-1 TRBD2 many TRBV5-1 TGCGCCAGCAGCTTGGCTAGCGGGACCATTTGGGCTGAGCAGTTCTTC CASSLASGTIWAEQFF
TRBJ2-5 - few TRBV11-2 TGTGCCAGCAGCTTCCCGCGATCAGGGGTTGAGACCCAGTACTTC CASSFPRSGVETQYF
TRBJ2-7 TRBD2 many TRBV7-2 TGTGCCAGCAGCCCCTATCCAGGCATAGCGGGAGTGAACGAGCAGTACTTC CASSPYPGIAGVNEQYF
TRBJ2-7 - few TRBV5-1 TGCGCCAGCAGCTTGGTTCTCAGCTCCTACGAGCAGTACTTC CASSLVLSSYEQYF
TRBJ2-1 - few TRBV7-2 TGTGCCAGCAGCTTAGCCCGAGGACTGAGTGAGCAGTTCTTC CASSLARGLSEQFF
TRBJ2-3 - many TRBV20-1 TGCAGTGCTGTAGTAGGGGTACTTACTAGCACAGATACGCAGTATTTT CSAVVGVLTSTDTQYF
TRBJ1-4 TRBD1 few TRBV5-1 TGCGCCAGCAGCTTTACAGGGGTTGATGAAAAACTGTTTTTT CASSFTGVDEKLFF
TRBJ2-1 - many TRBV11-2 TGTGCCAGCAGCTTAGAAGGGACACTATACAATGAGCAGTTCTTC CASSLEGTLYNEQFF
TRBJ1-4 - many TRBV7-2 TGTGCCAGCAGCTTAGCCCCCCCTTCCGGGACCCAAGGGGAAAAACTGTTTTTT CASSLAPPSGTQGEKLFF
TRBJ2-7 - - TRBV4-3 TGCGCCAGCAGCCCGACTCCTAGGTTCCTTGGCGAGCAGTACTTC CASSPTPRFLGEQYF
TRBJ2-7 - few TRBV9 TGTGCCAGCAGCCGGGGAGGGGGTCCTCCCTACGAGCAGTACTTC CASSRGGGPPYEQYF
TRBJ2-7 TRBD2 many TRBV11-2 TGTGCCAGCAGCTTTGGGACTAGCGGGGGTTACGAGCAGTACTTC CASSFGTSGGYEQYF
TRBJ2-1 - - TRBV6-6 TGTGCCAGCAGTCCCCTAGGTCAGGGGTCCTACAATGAGCAGTTCTTC CASSPLGQGSYNEQFF
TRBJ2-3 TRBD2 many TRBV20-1 TGCAGTGCTAACGGACTAGCGGACACCAGCACAGATACGCAGTATTTT CSANGLADTSTDTQYF
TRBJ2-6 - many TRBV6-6 TGTGCCAGCAGCCACGCGCCGGGGACAATTGGGGCCAACGTCCTGACTTTC CASSHAPGTIGANVLTF
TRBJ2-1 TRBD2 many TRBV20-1 TGCAGTGCTATGCTTAGCGGGGGATACAATGAGCAGTTCTTC CSAMLSGGYNEQFF
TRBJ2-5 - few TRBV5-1 TGCGCCAGCAGCTCTCAAGAGACCCAGTACTTC CASSSQETQYF
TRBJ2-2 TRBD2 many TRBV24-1 TGTGCCACCAGTGATCCCACTAGCGGAGTTAACACCGGGGAGCTGTTTTTT CATSDPTSGVNTGELFF
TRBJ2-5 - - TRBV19 TGTGCCAGTAGTATAGAACAGTCCAGGTACCAAGAGACCCAGTACTTC CASSIEQSRYQETQYF
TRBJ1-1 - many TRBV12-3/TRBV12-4 TGTGCCAGCAGTCCCCGGCCGAACACTGAAGCTTTCTTT CASSPRPNTEAFF
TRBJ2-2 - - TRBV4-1 TGCGCCAGCAGCTGGTCTCCGGGACTGAACACCGGGGAGCTGTTTTTT CASSWSPGLNTGELFF
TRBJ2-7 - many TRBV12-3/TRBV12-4 TGTGCCAGCAGTAAAATAGCTCTCCTCTCCTACGAGCAGTACTTC CASSKIALLSYEQYF
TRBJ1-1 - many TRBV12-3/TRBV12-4 TGTGCCAGCATTGTGGGCGGGGGGTCTGAAGCTTTCTTT CASIVGGGSEAFF
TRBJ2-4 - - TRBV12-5 TGTGCTAGTGGTTTTGGCGGGGCCTCAAAGAACATTCAGTACTTC CASGFGGASKNIQYF
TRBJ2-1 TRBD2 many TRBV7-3 TGTGCCAGCGGACTAGCGGGAGGCTCCTACAATGAGCAGTTCTTC CASGLAGGSYNEQFF
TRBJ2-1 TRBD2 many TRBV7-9 TGTGCCAGCAGTCTAGCGGGGGGGCCGATCTACAATGAGCAGTTCTTC CASSLAGGPIYNEQFF
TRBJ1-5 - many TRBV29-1 TGCAGCGTTGCGGGTGGTAATAATCAGCCCCAGCATTTT CSVAGGNNQPQHF
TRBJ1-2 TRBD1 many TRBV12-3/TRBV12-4 TGTGCCAGCAGTCGGACAGGGAAGAACTATGGCTACACCTTC CASSRTGKNYGYTF
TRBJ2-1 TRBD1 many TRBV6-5 TGTGCCAGCAGTTACTCGGGGACAGGGGACGATGAGCAGTTCTTC CASSYSGTGDDEQFF
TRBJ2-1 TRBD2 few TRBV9 TGTGCCAGCAGCGTAGACCCCGGACTAGCGGATACTTACAATGAGCAGTTCTTC CASSVDPGLADTYNEQFF
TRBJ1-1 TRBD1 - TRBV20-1 TGCAGTGCTGGAAACAGGGGAGCTTTCTTT CSAGNRGAFF
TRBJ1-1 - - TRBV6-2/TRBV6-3 TGTGCCAGCAGATCCCATTCTACAGAATTGAACACTGAAGCTTTCTTT CASRSHSTELNTEAFF
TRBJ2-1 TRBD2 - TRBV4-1 TGCGCCTCACGCAGGAGTATAGCGGGGGTTCACAATGAGCAGTTCTTC CASRRSIAGVHNEQFF
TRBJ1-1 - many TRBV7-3 TGTGCCAGCAGCCGACTCAGGGGATCTGAAGCTTTCTTT CASSRLRGSEAFF
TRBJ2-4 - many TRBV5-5 TGTGCCAGCAGCCCACATCGCGGGATTCAGTACTTC CASSPHRGIQYF
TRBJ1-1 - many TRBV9 TGTGCCAGCAGCGTAGTTGCAGAGAACACTGAAGCTTTCTTT CASSVVAENTEAFF
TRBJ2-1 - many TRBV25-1 TGTGCCAGCAGTGAATTCGGGGAGCAGTTCTTC CASSEFGEQFF
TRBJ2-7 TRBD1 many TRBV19 TGTGCCAGCGGACAGGGGCCGTCCCCCTACGAGCAGTACTTC CASGQGPSPYEQYF